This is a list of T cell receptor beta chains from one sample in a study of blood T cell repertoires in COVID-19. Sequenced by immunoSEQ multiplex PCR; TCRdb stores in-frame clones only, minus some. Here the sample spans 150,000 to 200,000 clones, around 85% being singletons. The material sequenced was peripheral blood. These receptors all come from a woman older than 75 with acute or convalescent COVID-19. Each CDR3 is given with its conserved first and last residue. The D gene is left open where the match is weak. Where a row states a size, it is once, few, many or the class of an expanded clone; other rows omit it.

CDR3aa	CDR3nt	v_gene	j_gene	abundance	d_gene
CASSVELAGYNEQFF	TGTGCCAGCAGCGTAGAGTTAGCGGGATACAATGAGCAGTTCTTC	TRBV9	TRBJ2-1	NA	TRBD2
CATWGGYGYTF	TGTGCCACCTGGGGGGGTTACGGCTACACCTTC	TRBV27	TRBJ1-2	many	NA
CASSLSHSAGTGRAFF	TGTGCCAGCAGCTTAAGCCATTCAGCTGGGACAGGGAGGGCTTTCTTT	TRBV11-2	TRBJ1-1	NA	TRBD1
CASSIGTEEIYF	TGTGCCAGCAGTATCGGGACAGAAGAGATTTACTTC	TRBV6-5	TRBJ2-4	NA	TRBD1
CASSWGTGNTEAFF	TGTGCCAGCAGCTGGGGGACAGGGAACACTGAAGCTTTCTTT	TRBV5-4	TRBJ1-1	NA	TRBD1
CASSLAGTVAISGANVLTF	TGCGCCAGCAGCTTGGCAGGGACAGTCGCGATCTCTGGGGCCAACGTCCTGACTTTC	TRBV5-1	TRBJ2-6	NA	TRBD1
CASSLVPGQGRRATDTQYF	TGTGCCAGCAGCCTTGTCCCGGGACAGGGAAGGAGGGCCACAGATACGCAGTATTTT	TRBV3-1/TRBV3-2	TRBJ2-3	NA	TRBD1
CASSLRGTIPETQYF	TGTGCCAGCAGCTTAAGGGGGACTATTCCGGAGACCCAGTACTTC	TRBV7-8	TRBJ2-5	once	NA
CASSPGTSGGGQEAQYF	TGTGCCAGCAGCCCCGGGACTAGCGGGGGGGGGCAAGAGGCCCAGTACTTC	TRBV2	TRBJ2-5	many	TRBD2
CASRIQDPPEKLFF	TGTGCCAGCAGAATACAGGACCCCCCTGAAAAACTGTTTTTT	TRBV6-5	TRBJ1-4	NA	NA